Following are 27 T cell receptor beta chains from one sample sequenced in a study of tumor-infiltrating lymphocytes in primary liver carcinoma. For blood RNA, unsorted whole blood served as the source, and germline DNA was extracted too. TCR beta cDNA came from roughly 0.45 ug total RNA, primed with a constant-region primer. What produced the TCR beta libraries was three nested multiplex PCR rounds using slightly modified ARM-PCR. Rounds one and two of PCR, each of around 9 cycles, were primed with TRBV1-TRBV30 forward primers and a C-beta reverse primer. TCRdb processed the multiplex PCR reads anew with MiXCR; each CDR3 protein has one entry. The table has over 250,000 distinct CDR3 sequences, 50% to 60% seen once. Sequencing used peripheral blood. The source of these receptors is a woman in her twenties or thirties with primary liver carcinoma and hepatitis B virus infection.

This clonotype was detected once. The CDR3 region is CASGLDHPTNEQFF. For the CDR3, the DNA is TGTGCTAGCGGCTTAGATCACCCCACCAATGAGCAGTTCTTC. The genes are TRBV11-2 and TRBJ2-1; D possibly corresponds to TRBD2 (6 bases). The germline V gene encodes CDR1 SGHAT and CDR2 FQNNGV. CDR3 length equals 14 residues. Full variable domain (remainder filled in from reference TRBV11-2 and TRBJ2-1): EAGVAQSPRYKIIEKRQSVAFWCNPISGHATLYWYQQILGQGPKLLIQFQNNGVVDDSQLPKDRFSAERLKGVDSTLKIQPAKLEDSAVYLCASGLDHPTNEQFFGPGTRLTVL.

Comments on this clonotype: A much more abundant neighbour one base away suggests this may be a read error. The V and J genes are TRBV4-1 and TRBJ2-1; the D is unclear. Germline CDR1 reads MGHRA; CDR2 reads YSYEKL. CDR3 size: 16 residues. The CDR3 coding sequence is TGCGCCAGCAGCCAATCTAGGAAGAGCTCCTACATTGAGCAGTTCTTC. The encoded protein is CASSQSRKSSYIEQFF.

Concerning this clonotype itself: At one of its ends the junction is not consistent with the germline gene, which may arise from a read error. The chain employs TRBV4-1 and TRBJ2-5, with 10 bases aligning to TRBD2. Germline V gives CDR1 MGHRA, CDR2 YSYEKL. CDR3 size: 16 residues. The DNA of the CDR3 is TGCGCCTGCAGCCAATCTGGACTAGCGGTCCAAGAGACCCAGTACTTC. Translated, it gives CACSQSGLAVQETQYF.

With respect to this clonotype: The conserved final phenylalanine or tryptophan is absent from the CDR3, which likely points to a read error. No DNA is shown, since the ends of the CDR3 on it are uncertain; the CDR3 is the one TCRdb lists. V is TRBV6-5 and J is TRBJ2-7. With termini counted, the CDR3 has 14 amino acids. CDR1 MNHEY and CDR2 SVGAGI come from the germline V gene. CDR3 loop: CASSTSGGPYEQYS.

Of note for this clonotype: At one end, the junction sequence differs from germline, possibly due to a read error. As DNA, the CDR3 is TGTACCAGCTGTTATTTGGCCCGTTCGTTCTTC. Translation: CTSCYLARSFF. This rearrangement joins TRBV6-6 to TRBJ2-1; D remains ambiguous. This CDR3 contains 11 residues. CDR1 is MNHNY, CDR2 SVGAGI, per germline (reference sequence).

The chain uses TRBV10-3 and TRBJ2-3, with TRBD2 matching over 10 bases. With V trimmed by 9 bases and J by 1 base, 4 bases remained unmatched. CDR3 size: 14 residues. In germline, CDR1 is ENHRY, CDR2 SYGVKD. In DNA, the CDR3 is TGTGCCATTCTAGCGGGAGCGGGCACAGATACGCAGTATTTT. Residues: CAILAGAGTDTQYF.

The table lists this clonotype with many counts. This chain links TRBV12-3 or TRBV12-4 with TRBJ1-2; 9 bases line up with TRBD1. The length of the CDR3 is 15 residues. Unmatched junction bases numbered 8, after V lost 2 bases and J lost 7 bases. The CDR3, as DNA: TGTGCCAGCAGTTTAAGAACAGGGGGCGCAAGTGGCTACACCTTC. Protein product: CASSLRTGGASGYTF.

The chain recombines TRBV2 with TRBJ2-1; TRBD2 matches 10 bases. Germline V lookup: CDR1 SNHLY, CDR2 FYNNEI. The CDR3 consists of 14 residues. The J segment lost 9 bases and the V segment lost 6 bases, leaving 8 bases of the junction unmatched. The CDR3 region has the DNA TGTGCCAGCAGGGCAGCGGGAGGGCCGGCTGAGCAGTTCTTC. Encoded protein: CASRAAGGPAEQFF.

This clonotype appeared a single time. Since a much larger clone is just one base distant, this may be a read error. This likely comes from a read error, as the CDR3 has no conserved phenylalanine or tryptophan at its end. The chain carries TRBV12-3 or TRBV12-4 and TRBJ2-3; TRBD2 agrees at 10 bases. This CDR3 contains 15 residues. The junction had 4 bases not matched to a gene; V was cut back by 4 bases and J by 3 bases. Here the CDR3 DNA reads TGTGCCAGCAGTTCACGGACTAGCGGTACAGATACGCAGTATTTA. Amino acid sequence: CASSSRTSGTDTQYL.

V gene TRBV5-1 combines with J gene TRBJ2-6, with D uncertain. V lost 0 bases to trimming and J lost 2 bases, with 9 bases between them. The germline V gene has CDR1 SGHRS and CDR2 YFSETQ. The CDR3 sequence is 16 residues long. This chain's CDR3 is CASSLEAGPGANVLTF. The CDR3 DNA sequence: TGCGCCAGCAGCTTGGAGGCCGGGCCTGGGGCCAACGTCCTGACTTTC.

J is TRBJ2-2 and V is TRBV6-2 or TRBV6-3, with TRBD2 as a possible D gene (5 bases). V was pared by 9 bases and J by 6 bases, with 26 bases between. Per germline, CDR1 MNHEY and CDR2 SVGEGT. This CDR3 is 17 amino acids long. As DNA, the CDR3 is TGTGCCAGGAGTGGGCTCCCTAGAGGGAGAAACCCCGGGGAGCTGTTTTTT. Translation: CARSGLPRGRNPGELFF.

This clonotype was detected only a few times. One base away lies a much larger clone, so this may be a sequencing read error. CDR3 sequence: CASSLDLVTVNYGYTF. DNA for the CDR3: TGTGCCAGCAGCTTGGACTTAGTGACAGTTAACTATGGCTACACCTTC. This chain connects TRBV5-5 to TRBJ1-2; TRBD1 is a possible D gene (5 bases). Looked up from germline, CDR1 is SGHKS and CDR2 is YYEKEE (reference sequence). Deletions cut 0 bases from V and 1 base from J, with 13 bases between. The CDR3 is made up of 16 amino acids.

The chain is built from TRBV6-2 or TRBV6-3 and TRBJ2-3; 9 positions agree with TRBD2. V lost 0 bases to trimming and J lost 2 bases; unmatched junction nucleotides: 18. CDR1 is MNHEY and CDR2 is SVGEGT in the germline V gene. This CDR3 is built from 21 residues. The CDR3 DNA is TGTGCCAGCAGTTACTCGAGCTCTAGCGGGAAACGTCTAACGACCACAGATACGCAGTATTTT. This translates into CASSYSSSSGKRLTTTDTQYF.

Ten or more counts support this clonotype. The genes are TRBV29-1 and TRBJ2-4; D tentatively reads TRBD1 or TRBD2 (6 bases each). The CDR3 covers 12 residues. The germline V and J ends were trimmed by 6 bases and 8 bases, with 14 bases remaining between them. CDR1 and CDR2 from the germline V gene are SQVTM and ANQGSEA. This chain's CDR3 is CSVLAGGDIQYF. The CDR3 DNA follows: TGCAGCGTCCTCGCCGGGGGCGACATTCAGTACTTC.

This clonotype is a singleton in its sample. The gene calls are TRBV4-2 and TRBJ2-3; no firm D call. V lost 0 bases and J lost 2, with 12 bases in between. CDR1 is LGHNA, CDR2 YNFKEQ, per germline. The CDR3 covers 16 residues. The CDR3 reads CASSQDRSVSTDTQYF. The CDR3 DNA sequence: TGTGCCAGCAGCCAAGATCGGAGCGTTTCCACAGATACGCAGTATTTT.

On this clonotype: Because the CDR3 is missing its conserved closing phenylalanine or tryptophan, this is likely a read error. CDR3 amino acids: CASSTRTPETQYL. As DNA, the CDR3 is TGTGCCAGCAGTACACGGACCCCTGAGACCCAGTACCTC. V is TRBV28 and J is TRBJ2-5, with D unresolved. The CDR3 contains 13 residues. The V end was cut by 5 bases, the J end by 5 bases, with 12 bases between. CDR1 is MDHEN and CDR2 is SYDVKM in the germline V gene.

On this clonotype: The junction departs from the called germline gene at one end, perhaps through a read error. The chain carries TRBV6-1 and TRBJ2-7; D possibly corresponds to TRBD2 (7 bases). This CDR3 is built from 15 residues. Germline V gene sequence: CDR1 MNHNS, CDR2 SASEGT. The CDR3 reads CACSLQEGGSYEQYF. The CDR3 DNA follows: TGTGCCTGCAGTCTCCAGGAGGGGGGGTCCTACGAGCAGTACTTC.

This clonotype showed up just a few times. Given a much more abundant clone one base away, this may be a read error. The chain joins TRBV11-2 to TRBJ1-3; D is undetermined. Germline V gives CDR1 SGHAT, CDR2 FQNNGV. CDR3 length: 16 residues. The CDR3 region has the DNA TGTGCCAACAGCTCGTACCGACTCAGCTCTGGAAACACCATATATTTT. Protein product: CANSSYRLSSGNTIYF.

This clonotype was seen repeatedly, ten times or more. This sequence joins TRBV12-3 or TRBV12-4 and TRBJ1-3; D gene unclear. The CDR3 runs 12 residues. Trimming removed 5 bases from V and 3 bases from J, with 5 bases in between. The CDR3 DNA follows: TGTGCCAGCAGTCGTTTTGGAAACACCATATATTTT. This translates into CASSRFGNTIYF.

Turning to this clonotype: At one end the junction does not follow the germline gene, possibly because of a read error. This chain links TRBV29-1 with TRBJ2-1; D not certain. The CDR3 totals 10 residues. CDR1 and CDR2 from the germline V gene are SQVTM and ANQGSEA. The CDR3 here is CRVVVAEQFF. CDR3 sequence (DNA): TGCCGCGTTGTCGTGGCTGAGCAGTTCTTC.

This clonotype was observed many times. V and J are TRBV4-3 and TRBJ1-1, with TRBD1 identical over 7 bases. The CDR3 is made up of 14 amino acids. The germline V gene encodes CDR1 LGHNA and CDR2 YSLEER. With V trimmed by 4 bases and J by 4 bases, 6 bases remained unmatched. As DNA, the CDR3 is TGCGCCAGCAGCCTAGAGACAGGGAGCACTGAAGCTTTCTTT. Translated, it gives CASSLETGSTEAFF.

This clonotype was picked up many times. This chain joins TRBV14 and TRBJ2-5; TRBD1 agrees at 10 bases. The CDR3 has 18 residues. The ends lost 2 bases at V and 7 bases at J; junction bases unmatched: 16. CDR1 is SGHDN, CDR2 FVKESK, per germline. CDR3 sequence: CASSQTLNPTGGFGTQYF. CDR3 bases: TGTGCCAGCAGCCAAACTTTAAACCCGACAGGGGGCTTTGGGACCCAGTACTTC. Looking up the rest from reference TRBV14 and TRBJ2-5 gives the full variable domain: EAGVTQFPSHSVIEKGQTVTLRCDPISGHDNLYWYRRVMGKEIKFLLHFVKESKQDESGMPNNRFLAERTGGTYSTLKVQPAELEDSGVYFCASSQTLNPTGGFGTQYFGPGTRLLVL.

This clonotype appeared a few times. A much larger clone differs from this one at a single base, so this may be a read error. This chain's CDR3 is CASNQGTGPYNEQFF. DNA of the CDR3: TGTGCCAGCAACCAAGGGACAGGGCCCTACAATGAGCAGTTCTTC. J is TRBJ2-1 and V is TRBV4-2, with 9 bases matching TRBD1. In germline, CDR1 is LGHNA, CDR2 YNFKEQ. This CDR3 spans 15 amino acids.

The chain recombines TRBV11-2 with TRBJ2-7; tentatively, D is TRBD2 (7 bases). Germline V CDR1 and CDR2: SGHAT, FQNNGV. V lost 9 bases and J lost 9, with 21 bases in between. The CDR3 runs to 13 residues. CDR3 residues: CASSRDPRGGQYF. CDR3 DNA sequence: TGTGCCAGTAGCCGGGACCCAAGGGGGGGGCAGTACTTC. Looking up the rest from reference TRBV11-2 and TRBJ2-7 gives the full variable domain: EAGVAQSPRYKIIEKRQSVAFWCNPISGHATLYWYQQILGQGPKLLIQFQNNGVVDDSQLPKDRFSAERLKGVDSTLKIQPAKLEDSAVYLCASSRDPRGGQYFGPGTRLTVT.

Regarding this clonotype: A much more abundant neighbour one base away suggests this may be a read error. The chain uses TRBV12-3 or TRBV12-4 and TRBJ2-2; 8 bases align to TRBD1. The CDR3 extends over 15 amino acids. Trimming at V came to 5 bases and at J to 8 bases, leaving 10 bases not matched to a gene. The CDR3 sequence: CASSPRTGSLGELFF. The CDR3 DNA reads TGTGCCAGCAGTCCCCGGACAGGGAGTTTAGGGGAGCTGTTTTTT.

As concerns this clonotype: The germline gene is not matched at one end of the junction; a read error may be the cause. J is TRBJ1-5 and V is TRBV12-3 or TRBV12-4; D is uncertain. CDR3 size: 13 residues. This chain's CDR3 is CASSSNSNEPQHF. The CDR3 DNA is TGTGCCAGCAGTTCAAATAGCAATGAGCCCCAGCATTTT.

The V call is TRBV4-1, the J call TRBJ1-5, with 7 bases that match TRBD1. The CDR3 loop spans 16 amino acids. CDR1 is MGHRA and CDR2 is YSYEKL in the germline V gene. V gave up 4 bases and J gave up 2 bases; unmatched junction bases: 8. The CDR3 region is CASSLTPQGRNQPQHF. CDR3 nucleotide sequence: TGCGCCAGCAGCCTGACGCCACAGGGGCGCAATCAGCCCCAGCATTTT.